This T cell receptor beta chain was identified in a study of cytomegalovirus exposure and HLA in healthy donors. The study, taken as a whole, reports: Accurate predictions that matched the HLA-A and HLA-B alleles of most subjects were reportedly made from TCR beta sequences. A later analysis found most CMV-associated TCR beta chains apparently HLA-restricted. In a later analysis, productive TCRs from donors in an Asian-associated ancestry cluster reportedly carried fewer N-insertions than the cohort mean.

The CDR3 covers 14 residues. V lost 6 bases, J lost 3 bases, and 12 bases lay in between. Germline V gene data show CDR1 as MNHEY and CDR2 as SMNVEV (reference sequence). With respect to this clone: Its antigen is unidentified.

PCR used 60 Vbeta primers and 13 Jbeta primers. Libraries were prepared by immunoSEQ multiplex PCR; TCRdb keeps only in-frame clonotypes and omits some of them. The table lists over 95,000 clones, 82% of them singletons, with around 2.6% in the top ten. This clonotype originated in a woman aged 18 to 35 in good health and CMV-seronegative. This sequence joins TRBV27 and TRBJ2-4, with D perhaps TRBD1 (5 bases). The specimen sequenced was PBMCs. CDR3 loop: CASRGLGDKNIQYF. The CDR3 DNA is TGTGCCAGCAGGGGGCTAGGGGACAAAAACATTCAGTACTTC.